One and the same sample provided the 30 T cell receptor beta chains below, sequenced in a study of blood T cell repertoires in COVID-19. Sequencing was performed with immunoSEQ multiplex PCR; in TCRdb, only in-frame clones are kept and a portion is missing. The table lists 29,000 or so clones, 89% of them singletons. The sequenced sample consisted of peripheral blood. These receptors were obtained from a human donor in a cohort sampled during active COVID-19.

The genes are TRBV7-2 and TRBJ2-2; 15 positions match TRBD2. The V gene end was trimmed by 5 bases and the J gene end by 4 bases; junction bases not matched to a gene: 8. CDR1 is SGHTA, CDR2 FQGNSA, per germline. This CDR3 has 18 residues. CDR3 amino acids: CASSPGLAGGPGTGELFF. CDR3 nucleotides: TGTGCCAGCAGCCCAGGACTAGCGGGGGGGCCGGGCACCGGGGAGCTGTTTTTT.

The genes are TRBV5-6 and TRBJ2-2; 15 bases agree with TRBD2. Germline assignment: CDR1 SGHDT and CDR2 YYEEEE. The CDR3 covers 17 residues. V shed 2 bases and J 7 bases; nucleotides not matched to a gene: 6. The CDR3 region has the DNA TGTGCCAGCAGCTTAGGACTAGCGGGGGGGCCGAGCGGGGAGCTGTTTTTT. Translation: CASSLGLAGGPSGELFF.

This chain connects TRBV3-1 (or the pseudogene TRBV3-2) to TRBJ1-6; 8 bases map to TRBD1. Germline V gene data show CDR1 as LGHDT and CDR2 as YNNKEL (reference sequence). The V gene end was trimmed by 1 base and the J gene end by 1 base; junction bases not matched to a gene: 12. The CDR3 loop spans 20 amino acids. In DNA, the CDR3 is TGTGCCAGCAGCCAAGTCCTGGGACAGGCGGCGGGGTCCTATAATTCACCCCTCCACTTT. Translation: CASSQVLGQAAGSYNSPLHF.

The V gene is TRBV9, the J gene TRBJ1-6, with 7 bases that match TRBD1. Trimming removed 1 base from V and 5 bases from J; junction bases left unmatched: 6. The germline V gene has CDR1 SGDLS and CDR2 YYNGEE. This CDR3 region has 16 residues. The CDR3 spells CASSVRRDRNNSPLHF. The DNA for the CDR3 is TGTGCCAGCAGCGTACGGAGGGACAGAAATAATTCACCCCTCCACTTT.

The chain uses TRBV4-1 and TRBJ1-5, with 8 bases that match TRBD1. The germline V gene has CDR1 MGHRA and CDR2 YSYEKL. The CDR3 runs to 15 residues. The ends lost 5 bases at V and 6 bases at J; junction bases unmatched: 9. CDR3 in amino acids: CASSDPHRGIQPQHF. CDR3 nucleotides: TGCGCCAGCAGCGACCCGCACAGGGGGATTCAGCCCCAGCATTTT.

This sequence joins TRBV6-4 and TRBJ2-1; D ambiguous. This CDR3 has 15 residues. V lost 0 bases, J lost 3 bases, and 9 bases lay in between. The V gene's germline CDR1 is MRHNA and CDR2 SNTAGT. CDR3 sequence: CASSDSGQHYNEQFF. CDR3 in DNA: TGTGCCAGCAGTGACTCTGGGCAGCACTACAATGAGCAGTTCTTC.

This clone was counted between two and nine times. The rearrangement uses TRBV7-9 and TRBJ2-7; 7 bases map to TRBD2. After removal of 3 bases from V and 0 bases from J, the junction contained 2 bases not matched to a gene. This CDR3 spans 14 amino acids. Germline V lookup: CDR1 SEHNR, CDR2 FQNEAQ (reference sequence). The CDR3 reads CASSLSGNSYEQYF. The DNA for the CDR3 is TGTGCCAGCAGCTTGAGCGGGAACTCCTACGAGCAGTACTTC. Variable domain in full (rest from reference TRBV7-9 and TRBJ2-7): DTGVSQNPRHKITKRGQNVTFRCDPISEHNRLYWYRQTLGQGPEFLTYFQNEAQLEKSRLLSDRFSAERPKGSFSTLEIQRTEQGDSAMYLCASSLSGNSYEQYFGPGTRLTVT.

DNA of the CDR3: TGCGCCAGCCGGGGGGTCTCGAACACTGAAGCTTTCTTT. Translating it yields CASRGVSNTEAFF. The chain is built from TRBV5-1 and TRBJ1-1; possibly TRBD1 for D (5 bases). This CDR3 contains 13 residues. Germline CDR1 reads SGHRS; CDR2 reads YFSETQ. V lost 7 bases to trimming and J lost 1 base, with 11 bases between them. Full variable domain (outside the CDR3, taken from reference TRBV5-1 and TRBJ1-1): KAGVTQTPRYLIKTRGQQVTLSCSPISGHRSVSWYQQTPGQGLQFLFEYFSETQRNKGNFPGRFSGRQFSNSRSEMNVSTLELGDSALYLCASRGVSNTEAFFGQGTRLTVV.

J is TRBJ2-2 and V is TRBV2, with D possibly TRBD2 on 5 matching bases. The germline gives CDR1 SNHLY, CDR2 FYNNEI. The CDR3 has 14 amino acids. V lost 3 bases and J 5 bases, leaving 10 bases between the germline ends. The CDR3 loop is CASSESERTGELFF. The CDR3 DNA is TGTGCCAGCAGTGAGTCAGAGCGGACCGGGGAGCTGTTTTTT.

The J gene is TRBJ2-1, the V gene TRBV18, with 8 bases that match TRBD2. The trim removed 5 bases at V and 6 bases at J, leaving 3 bases unmatched. The CDR3 has 13 amino acids. Looked up from germline, CDR1 is KGHSH and CDR2 is LQKENI. The CDR3 DNA reads as TGTGCCAGCTCAGCCGGGACTAGCAATGAGCAGTTCTTC. The encoded protein is CASSAGTSNEQFF.

The chain couples TRBV4-2 to TRBJ2-3; D uncertain. Trimming took off 0 bases at V and 4 bases at J, with 11 bases between the two ends. CDR3 length: 15 amino acids. CDR1 LGHNA and CDR2 YNFKEQ come from the germline V gene. DNA of the CDR3: TGTGCCAGCAGCCAAGATCGATGGGCACCAGATACGCAGTATTTT. Amino acid sequence: CASSQDRWAPDTQYF.

This clone was recorded once. J is TRBJ2-7 and V is TRBV5-1; weak D call: TRBD1 (6 bases). The germline CDR1 and CDR2 sequences are SGHRS and YFSETQ. Trimming left V 4 bases short and J 2 bases short, with 13 bases between. The CDR3 spans 14 residues. CDR3 region: CASSATGTTYEQYF. CDR3 DNA: TGCGCCAGCAGCGCAACCGGGACAACCTACGAGCAGTACTTC.

The chain recombines TRBV29-1 with TRBJ2-7, with TRBD1 matching over 7 bases. Trimming removed 6 bases from V and 3 bases from J; junction bases left unmatched: 8. In germline, CDR1 is SQVTM, CDR2 ANQGSEA. The CDR3 length is 13 residues. CDR3 DNA sequence: TGCAGCGTACTGACAGGGACCAGCTACGAGCAGTACTTC. This encodes CSVLTGTSYEQYF.

This sequence joins TRBV7-2 and TRBJ1-1, with TRBD1 identical over 8 bases. After removal of 5 bases from V and 5 bases from J, the junction contained 7 bases not matched to a gene. The CDR3 runs 14 residues. CDR1 is SGHTA, CDR2 FQGNSA, per germline. CDR3 sequence reads: CASSVQGARTEAFF. The CDR3 coding sequence is TGTGCCAGCAGCGTTCAGGGGGCGCGGACTGAAGCTTTCTTT. Full variable domain (missing parts from reference TRBV7-2 and TRBJ1-1): GAGVSQSPSNKVTEKGKDVELRCDPISGHTALYWYRQSLGQGLEFLIYFQGNSAPDKSGLPSDRFSAERTGGSVSTLTIQRTQQEDSAVYLCASSVQGARTEAFFGQGTRLTVV.

The chain couples TRBV21-1 to TRBJ2-1; TRBD1 is taken as the D call from the table, unchecked against the DNA. TRBV21-1 is classified as a pseudogene. The CDR3 contains 15 residues. CDR3 protein: CASSNDRARYNEQFF. The CDR3 DNA sequence: TGTGCCAGCAGCAATGACAGGGCCCGCTACAATGAGCAGTTCTTC.

The rearrangement joins TRBV7-8 to TRBJ1-2; D might be TRBD1 (6 bases). This CDR3 is built from 16 residues. The germline gives CDR1 SGHVS, CDR2 FQNEAQ. Trimming cost V 5 bases and J 4 bases, with 20 bases left between them. The CDR3 bases are TGTGCCAGCAGCCCCATGGGGGGGCAAGCCACCTATGGCTACACCTTC. Amino acids: CASSPMGGQATYGYTF.

The CDR3 coding sequence is TGTGCCAGCAGCCATCCTCCAGGGCCCCAGCATTTT. Its protein product is CASSHPPGPQHF. The V gene is TRBV3-1 (or the pseudogene TRBV3-2), the J gene TRBJ1-5; no firm D call. The CDR3 runs 12 residues. Germline CDR1 and CDR2: LGHDT and YNNKEL (reference sequence). V was pared by 3 bases and J by 9 bases, with 9 bases between.

The chain combines TRBV6-6 with TRBJ1-5; 11 bases are a match to TRBD1. The CDR3 spans 14 residues. V shed 5 bases and J 7 bases; nucleotides not matched to a gene: 4. Germline-derived CDR1 and CDR2 are MNHNY and SVGAGI (reference sequence). CDR3 in amino acids: CASSHGQGAQPQHF. The CDR3 bases are TGTGCCAGCAGTCATGGACAGGGGGCCCAGCCCCAGCATTTT.

The rearrangement links TRBV3-1 (or the pseudogene TRBV3-2) to TRBJ2-3, with 11 bases that match TRBD2. Germline V gene lookup returns CDR1 LGHDT and CDR2 YNNKEL (reference sequence). V shed 5 bases and J 5 bases; nucleotides not matched to a gene: 6. This CDR3 comprises 15 residues. This CDR3 is CASSVAGGQGDTQYF. DNA of the CDR3: TGTGCCAGCAGCGTAGCGGGGGGGCAGGGAGATACGCAGTATTTT.

The V and J genes are TRBV5-4 and TRBJ1-4; maybe TRBD1 (6 bases). Deletions cut 2 bases from V and 7 bases from J, with 12 bases between. The CDR3 sequence is 14 residues long. CDR1 is SGHNT and CDR2 is YYREEE in the germline V gene (reference sequence). Written as DNA, the CDR3 is TGTGCCAGCAGCTTCGGGGGCGGGGGTGAAAAACTGTTTTTT. Translated, it gives CASSFGGGGEKLFF. Filled out from reference TRBV5-4 and TRBJ1-4, the complete variable domain reads ETGVTQSPTHLIKTRGQQVTLRCSSQSGHNTVSWYQQALGQGPQFIFQYYREEENGRGNFPPRFSGLQFPNYSSELNVNALELDDSALYLCASSFGGGGEKLFFGSGTQLSVL.

The chain couples TRBV4-1 to TRBJ2-3; 8 nucleotides align to TRBD2. V lost 0 bases and J lost 6; bases outside the gene matches: 11. The germline CDR1 and CDR2 sequences are MGHRA and YSYEKL. The CDR3 consists of 17 residues. The CDR3 nucleotides are TGCGCCAGCAGCCAAGAAGGGAGTCGGGCTAGCGGGGATACGCAGTATTTT. Protein: CASSQEGSRASGDTQYF.

The rearrangement joins TRBV7-2 to TRBJ2-3, with TRBD2 as a possible D gene (5 bases). V gave up 5 bases and J gave up 0 bases, with 15 bases separating them. This CDR3 comprises 16 residues. Germline lookup yields CDR1 SGHTA and CDR2 FQGNSA. Written as DNA, the CDR3 is TGTGCCAGCAGCCCAGAGGGTAGGCCTAGCACAGATACGCAGTATTTT. Residues: CASSPEGRPSTDTQYF.

The chain has TRBV7-2 and TRBJ2-7; 9 positions match TRBD2. CDR1 and CDR2 from the germline V gene are SGHTA and FQGNSA. This CDR3 has 15 amino acids. After removal of 2 bases from V and 2 bases from J, the junction contained 4 bases not matched to a gene. This chain's CDR3 is CASSLLSGGPYEQYF. The CDR3 DNA sequence: TGTGCCAGCAGCTTATTGAGCGGGGGGCCCTACGAGCAGTACTTC.

This rearrangement joins TRBV9 to TRBJ2-3; 11 nucleotides agree with TRBD2. The CDR3 contains 16 residues. V shed 3 bases and J 3 bases; nucleotides not matched to a gene: 6. CDR1 is SGDLS, CDR2 YYNGEE, per germline. This CDR3 reads CASSEIAGGVTDTQYF. CDR3 coding DNA: TGTGCCAGCAGCGAAATAGCGGGGGGGGTAACAGATACGCAGTATTTT.

The V gene is TRBV7-6, the J gene TRBJ2-5; TRBD2 might be the D (6 bases). CDR1 and CDR2 from the germline V gene are SGHVS and FNYEAQ. The CDR3 loop spans 15 amino acids. V lost 4 bases and J lost 2, with 14 bases in between. The CDR3 here is CASSSFSGAQETQYF. The CDR3 nucleotides read TGTGCCAGCAGCTCATTTAGCGGAGCACAAGAGACCCAGTACTTC.

The chain couples TRBV19 to TRBJ2-3; 9 bases fit TRBD2. Germline loops: CDR1 LNHDA, CDR2 SQIVND (reference sequence). The length of the CDR3 is 17 residues. V trimming: 1 base; J trimming: 4 bases; junction bases outside the gene matches: 9. The CDR3 protein is CASSIVFLAGSPDTQYF. CDR3 coding DNA: TGTGCCAGTAGTATAGTCTTTCTAGCGGGGTCTCCAGATACGCAGTATTTT.

The chain joins TRBV3-1 (or the pseudogene TRBV3-2) to TRBJ2-2, with unresolved D. V lost 4 bases and J lost 5, with 8 bases in between. From germline, CDR1 is LGHDT and CDR2 YNNKEL (reference sequence). The CDR3 contains 13 residues. This chain's CDR3 is CASSLSRTGELFF. CDR3 sequence (DNA): TGTGCCAGCAGCCTCTCTCGGACCGGGGAGCTGTTTTTT.

V usage is TRBV19 and J usage is TRBJ1-4; D remains unclear. CDR1 LNHDA and CDR2 SQIVND come from the germline V gene (reference sequence). The V end lost 10 bases, the J end lost 7 bases, and 16 bases lay between the germline ends. This CDR3 contains 13 residues. This CDR3 is CATTEGRGEKLFF. In DNA form, the CDR3 reads TGTGCCACCACGGAGGGAAGAGGTGAAAAACTGTTTTTT. Complete variable domain (other parts from reference TRBV19 and TRBJ1-4): DGGITQSPKYLFRKEGQNVTLSCEQNLNHDAMYWYRQDPGQGLRLIYYSQIVNDFQKGDIAEGYSVSREKKESFPLTVTSAQKNPTAFYLCATTEGRGEKLFFGSGTQLSVL.

The gene calls are TRBV19 and TRBJ1-5; TRBD1 matches at 10 bases. The CDR3 extends over 15 amino acids. Trimming cost V 6 bases and J 5 bases; bases outside gene matches: 7. Germline assignment: CDR1 LNHDA and CDR2 SQIVND (reference sequence). Here the CDR3 DNA reads TGTGCCAGTAGGGGGACAGGGGCCTCAGATCAGCCCCAGCATTTT. This gives the protein CASRGTGASDQPQHF. Drawing the rest from reference TRBV19 and TRBJ1-5, the complete variable domain is DGGITQSPKYLFRKEGQNVTLSCEQNLNHDAMYWYRQDPGQGLRLIYYSQIVNDFQKGDIAEGYSVSREKKESFPLTVTSAQKNPTAFYLCASRGTGASDQPQHFGDGTRLSIL.

This chain connects TRBV5-4 to TRBJ2-3; TRBD2 matches 11 bases. The V gene end was trimmed by 5 bases and the J gene end by 1 base; junction bases not matched to a gene: 9. This CDR3 spans 17 amino acids. Germline CDR1 is SGHNT and CDR2 is YYREEE (reference sequence). CDR3 coding DNA: TGTGCCAGCAGACGTCTGGGGACTAGCGGCCGCACAGATACGCAGTATTTT. Translation gives CASRRLGTSGRTDTQYF.